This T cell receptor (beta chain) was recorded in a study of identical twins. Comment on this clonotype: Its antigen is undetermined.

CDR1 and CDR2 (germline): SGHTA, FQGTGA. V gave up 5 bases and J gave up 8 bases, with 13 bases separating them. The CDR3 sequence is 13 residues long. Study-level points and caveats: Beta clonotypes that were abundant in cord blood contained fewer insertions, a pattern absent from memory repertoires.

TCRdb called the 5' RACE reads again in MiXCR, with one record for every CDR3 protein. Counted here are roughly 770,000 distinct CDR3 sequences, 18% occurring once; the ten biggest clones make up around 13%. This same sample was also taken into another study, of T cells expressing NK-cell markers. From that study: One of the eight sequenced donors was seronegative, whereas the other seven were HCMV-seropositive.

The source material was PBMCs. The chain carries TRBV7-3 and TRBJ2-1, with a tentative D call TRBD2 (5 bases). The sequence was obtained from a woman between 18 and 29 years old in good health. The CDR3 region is CASSPPGLDEQFF. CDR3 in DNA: TGTGCCAGCAGCCCCCCGGGGTTAGATGAGCAGTTCTTC.